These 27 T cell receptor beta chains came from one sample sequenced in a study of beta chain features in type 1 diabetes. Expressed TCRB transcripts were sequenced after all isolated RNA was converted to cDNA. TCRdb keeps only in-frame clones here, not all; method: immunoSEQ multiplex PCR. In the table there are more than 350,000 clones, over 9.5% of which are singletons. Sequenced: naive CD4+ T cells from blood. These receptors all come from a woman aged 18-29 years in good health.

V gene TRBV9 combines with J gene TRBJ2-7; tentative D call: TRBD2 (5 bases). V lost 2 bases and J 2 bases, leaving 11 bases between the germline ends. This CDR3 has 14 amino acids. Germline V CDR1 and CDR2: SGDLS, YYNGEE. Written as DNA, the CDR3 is TGTGCCAGCAGCGTCGGGCTAGCTCCCTACGAGCAGTACTTC. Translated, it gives CASSVGLAPYEQYF.

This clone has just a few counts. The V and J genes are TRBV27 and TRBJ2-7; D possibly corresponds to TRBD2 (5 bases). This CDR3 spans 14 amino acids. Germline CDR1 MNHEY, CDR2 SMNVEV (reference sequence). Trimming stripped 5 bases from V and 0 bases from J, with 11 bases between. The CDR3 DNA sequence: TGTGCCAGCAGTCCGGGGTTCCACTCCTACGAGCAGTACGTC. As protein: CASSPGFHSYEQYV.

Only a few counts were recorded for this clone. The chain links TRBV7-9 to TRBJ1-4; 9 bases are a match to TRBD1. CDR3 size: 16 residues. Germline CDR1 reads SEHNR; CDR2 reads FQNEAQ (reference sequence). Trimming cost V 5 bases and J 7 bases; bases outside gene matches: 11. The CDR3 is CASSPELGQGTEKLFF. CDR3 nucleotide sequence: TGTGCCAGCAGCCCCGAGCTCGGACAGGGGACTGAAAAACTGTTTTTT. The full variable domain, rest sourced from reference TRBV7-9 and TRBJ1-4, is DTGVSQNPRHKITKRGQNVTFRCDPISEHNRLYWYRQTLGQGPEFLTYFQNEAQLEKSRLLSDRFSAERPKGSFSTLEIQRTEQGDSAMYLCASSPELGQGTEKLFFGSGTQLSVL.

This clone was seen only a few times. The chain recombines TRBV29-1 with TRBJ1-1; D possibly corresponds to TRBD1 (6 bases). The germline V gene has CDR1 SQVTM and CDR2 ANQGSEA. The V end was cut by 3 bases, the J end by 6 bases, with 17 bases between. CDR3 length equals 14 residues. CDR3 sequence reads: CSVEYPGASPEAFF. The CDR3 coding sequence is TGCAGCGTTGAGTATCCGGGGGCCTCCCCTGAAGCTTTCTTT.

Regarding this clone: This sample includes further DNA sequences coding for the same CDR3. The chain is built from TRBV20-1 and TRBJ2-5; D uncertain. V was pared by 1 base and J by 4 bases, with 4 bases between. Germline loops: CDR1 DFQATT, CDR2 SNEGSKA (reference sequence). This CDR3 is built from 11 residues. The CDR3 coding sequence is TGCAGTGCTAGAGGCTCAGAGACCCAGTACTTC. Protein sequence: CSARGSETQYF.

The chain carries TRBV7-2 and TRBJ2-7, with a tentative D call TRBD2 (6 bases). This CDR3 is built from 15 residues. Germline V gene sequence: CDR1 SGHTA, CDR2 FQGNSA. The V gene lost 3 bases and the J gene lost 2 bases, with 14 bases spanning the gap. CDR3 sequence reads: CASSLGSGPAYEQYF. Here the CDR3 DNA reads TGTGCCAGCAGCTTGGGGAGCGGGCCCGCCTACGAGCAGTACTTC. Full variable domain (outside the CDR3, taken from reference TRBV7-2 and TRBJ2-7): GAGVSQSPSNKVTEKGKDVELRCDPISGHTALYWYRQSLGQGLEFLIYFQGNSAPDKSGLPSDRFSAERTGGSVSTLTIQRTQQEDSAVYLCASSLGSGPAYEQYFGPGTRLTVT.

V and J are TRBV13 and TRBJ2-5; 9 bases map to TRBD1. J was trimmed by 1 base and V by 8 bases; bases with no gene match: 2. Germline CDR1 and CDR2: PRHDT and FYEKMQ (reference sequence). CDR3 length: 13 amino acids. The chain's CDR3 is CASRQGVQETQYF. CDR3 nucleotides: TGTGCCAGCCGACAGGGGGTCCAAGAGACCCAGTACTTC.

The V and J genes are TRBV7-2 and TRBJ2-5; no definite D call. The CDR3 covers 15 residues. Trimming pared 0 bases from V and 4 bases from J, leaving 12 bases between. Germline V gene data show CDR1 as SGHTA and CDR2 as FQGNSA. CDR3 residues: CASSLASQFLETQYF. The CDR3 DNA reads TGTGCCAGCAGCTTAGCAAGTCAGTTTTTAGAGACCCAGTACTTC.

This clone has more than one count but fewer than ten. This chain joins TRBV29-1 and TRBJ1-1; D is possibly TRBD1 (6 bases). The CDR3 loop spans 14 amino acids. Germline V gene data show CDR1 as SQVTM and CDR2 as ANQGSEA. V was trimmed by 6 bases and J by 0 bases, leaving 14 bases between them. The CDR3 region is CSVPRSGVNTEAFF. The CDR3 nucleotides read TGCAGCGTCCCCCGATCAGGGGTGAACACTGAAGCTTTCTTT.

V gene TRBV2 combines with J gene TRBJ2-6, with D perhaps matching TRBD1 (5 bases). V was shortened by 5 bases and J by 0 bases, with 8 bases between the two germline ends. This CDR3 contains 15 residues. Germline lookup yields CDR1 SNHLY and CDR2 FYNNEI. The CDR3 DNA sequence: TGTGCCAGCAGTAACCAGGGCTCTGGGGCCAACGTCCTGACTTTC. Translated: CASSNQGSGANVLTF. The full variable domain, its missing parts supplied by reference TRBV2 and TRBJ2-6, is EPEVTQTPSHQVTQMGQEVILRCVPISNHLYFYWYRQILGQKVEFLVSFYNNEISEKSEIFDDQFSVERPDGSNFTLKIRSTKLEDSAMYFCASSNQGSGANVLTFGAGSRLTVL.

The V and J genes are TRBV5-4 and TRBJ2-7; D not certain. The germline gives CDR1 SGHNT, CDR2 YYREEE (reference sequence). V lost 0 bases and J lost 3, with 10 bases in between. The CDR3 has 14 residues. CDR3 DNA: TGTGCCAGCAGCTTGGGGGCCGGAGTCTACGAGCAGTACGTC. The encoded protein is CASSLGAGVYEQYV.

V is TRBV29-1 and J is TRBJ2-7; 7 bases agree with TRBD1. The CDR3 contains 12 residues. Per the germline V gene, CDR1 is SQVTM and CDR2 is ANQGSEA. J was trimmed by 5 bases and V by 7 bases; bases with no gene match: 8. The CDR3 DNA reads TGCAGCGCCGAGACAGGGTATGACGAGCAGTACTTC. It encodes CSAETGYDEQYF.

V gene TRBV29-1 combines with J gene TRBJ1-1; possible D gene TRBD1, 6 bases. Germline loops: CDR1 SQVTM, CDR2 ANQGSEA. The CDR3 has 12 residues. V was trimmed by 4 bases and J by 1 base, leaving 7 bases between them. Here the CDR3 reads CSVARGNTEAFF. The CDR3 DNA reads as TGCAGCGTTGCCAGGGGGAACACTGAAGCTTTCTTT. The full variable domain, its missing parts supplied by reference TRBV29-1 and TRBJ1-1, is SAVISQKPSRDICQRGTSLTIQCQVDSQVTMMFWYRQQPGQSLTLIATANQGSEATYESGFVIDKFPISRPNLTFSTLTVSNMSPEDSSIYLCSVARGNTEAFFGQGTRLTVV.

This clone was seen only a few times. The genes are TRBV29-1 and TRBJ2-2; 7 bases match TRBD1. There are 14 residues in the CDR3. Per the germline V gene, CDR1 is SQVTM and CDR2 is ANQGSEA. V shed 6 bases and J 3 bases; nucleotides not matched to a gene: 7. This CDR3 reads CSVGSGQYTGELFF. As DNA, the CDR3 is TGCAGCGTGGGGTCGGGACAGTACACCGGGGAGCTGTTTTTT.

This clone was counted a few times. The CDR3 here is CATSSPRRTGTEKLFF. The DNA of the CDR3 is TGTGCCACCAGCAGCCCACGGCGGACAGGGACCGAAAAACTGTTTTTT. This chain joins TRBV15 and TRBJ1-4; 8 nucleotides agree with TRBD1. Trimming at V came to 3 bases and at J to 8 bases, leaving 11 bases not matched to a gene. Germline V gene lookup returns CDR1 LNHNV and CDR2 YYDKDF (reference sequence). CDR3 length: 16 amino acids.

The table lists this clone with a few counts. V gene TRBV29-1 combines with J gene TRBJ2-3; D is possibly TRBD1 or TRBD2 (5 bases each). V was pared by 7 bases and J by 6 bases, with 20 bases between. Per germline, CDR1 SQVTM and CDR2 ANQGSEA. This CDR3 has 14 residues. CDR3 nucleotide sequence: TGCAGCGCCGCCGGGACGATAAAACTGGATACGCAGTATTTT. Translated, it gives CSAAGTIKLDTQYF.

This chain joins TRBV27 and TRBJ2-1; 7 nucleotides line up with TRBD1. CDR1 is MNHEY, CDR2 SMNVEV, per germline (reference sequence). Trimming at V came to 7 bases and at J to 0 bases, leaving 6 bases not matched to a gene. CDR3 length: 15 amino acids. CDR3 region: CASNRGSYSYNEQFF. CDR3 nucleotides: TGTGCCAGCAACAGGGGATCGTACTCCTACAATGAGCAGTTCTTC.

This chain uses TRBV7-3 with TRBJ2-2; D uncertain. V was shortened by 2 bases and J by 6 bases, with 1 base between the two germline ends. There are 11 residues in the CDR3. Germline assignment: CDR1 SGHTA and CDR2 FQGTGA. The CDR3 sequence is CASSLSGELFF. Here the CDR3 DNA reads TGTGCCAGCAGCTTATCCGGGGAGCTGTTTTTT.

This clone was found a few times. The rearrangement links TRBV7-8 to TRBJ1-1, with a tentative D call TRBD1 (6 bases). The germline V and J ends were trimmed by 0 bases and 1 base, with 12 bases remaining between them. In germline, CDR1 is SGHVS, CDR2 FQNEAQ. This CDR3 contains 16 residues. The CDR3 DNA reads TGTGCCAGCAGCTTAGCGCTGGGGGGCACGAACACTGAAGCTTTCTTT. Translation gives CASSLALGGTNTEAFF. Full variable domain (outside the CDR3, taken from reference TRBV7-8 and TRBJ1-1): GAGVSQSPRYKVAKRGQDVALRCDPISGHVSLFWYQQALGQGPEFLTYFQNEAQLDKSGLPSDRFFAERPEGSVSTLKIQRTQQEDSAVYLCASSLALGGTNTEAFFGQGTRLTVV.

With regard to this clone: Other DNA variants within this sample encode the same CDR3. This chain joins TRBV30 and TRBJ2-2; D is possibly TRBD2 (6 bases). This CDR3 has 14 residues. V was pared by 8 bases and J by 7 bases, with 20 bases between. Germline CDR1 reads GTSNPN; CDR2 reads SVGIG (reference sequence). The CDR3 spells CAARLGRVGGELFF. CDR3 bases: TGTGCCGCTCGACTAGGGCGGGTGGGCGGGGAGCTGTTTTTT.

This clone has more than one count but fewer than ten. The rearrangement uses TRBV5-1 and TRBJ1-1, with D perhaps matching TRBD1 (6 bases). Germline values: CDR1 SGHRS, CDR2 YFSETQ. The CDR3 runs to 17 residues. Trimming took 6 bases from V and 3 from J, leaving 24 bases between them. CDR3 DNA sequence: TGCGCCAGCAACAAACTGGGACAAGTTCTTCTGGACACTGAAGCTTTCTTT. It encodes CASNKLGQVLLDTEAFF.

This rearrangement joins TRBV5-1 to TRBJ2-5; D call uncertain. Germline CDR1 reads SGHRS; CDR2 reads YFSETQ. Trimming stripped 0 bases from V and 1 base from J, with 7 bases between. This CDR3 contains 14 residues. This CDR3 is CASSLGRIQETQYF. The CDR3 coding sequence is TGCGCCAGCAGCTTGGGGCGGATCCAAGAGACCCAGTACTTC.

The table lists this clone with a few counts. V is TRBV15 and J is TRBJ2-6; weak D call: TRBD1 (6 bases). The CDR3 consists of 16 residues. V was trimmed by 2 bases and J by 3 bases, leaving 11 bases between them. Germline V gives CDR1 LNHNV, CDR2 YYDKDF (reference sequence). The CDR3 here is CATSRLQGFGANVLTF. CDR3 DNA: TGTGCCACCAGCAGACTACAGGGATTTGGGGCCAACGTCCTGACTTTC.

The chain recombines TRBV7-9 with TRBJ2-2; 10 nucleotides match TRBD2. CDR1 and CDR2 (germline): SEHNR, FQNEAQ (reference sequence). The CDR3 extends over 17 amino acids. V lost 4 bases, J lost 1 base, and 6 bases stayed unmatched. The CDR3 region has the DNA TGTGCCAGCAGCTCAAGCGGGAGGGCCTTGAACACCGGGGAGCTGTTTTTT. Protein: CASSSSGRALNTGELFF.

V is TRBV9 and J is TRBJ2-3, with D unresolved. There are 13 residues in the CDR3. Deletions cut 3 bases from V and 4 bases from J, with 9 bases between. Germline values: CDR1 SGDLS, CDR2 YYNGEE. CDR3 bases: TGTGCCAGCAGCGGGAGTTCGGCAGATACGCAGTATTTT. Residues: CASSGSSADTQYF. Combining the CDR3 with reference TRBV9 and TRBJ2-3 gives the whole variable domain DSGVTQTPKHLITATGQRVTLRCSPRSGDLSVYWYQQSLDQGLQFLIQYYNGEERAKGNILERFSAQQFPDLHSELNLSSLELGDSALYFCASSGSSADTQYFGPGTRLTVL.

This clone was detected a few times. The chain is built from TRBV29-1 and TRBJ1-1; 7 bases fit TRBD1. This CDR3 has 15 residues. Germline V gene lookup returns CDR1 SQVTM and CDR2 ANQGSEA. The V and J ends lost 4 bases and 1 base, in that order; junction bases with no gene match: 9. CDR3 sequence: CSVGLTGRRNTEAFF. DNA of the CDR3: TGCAGCGTTGGTTTGACAGGGCGAAGGAACACTGAAGCTTTCTTT.

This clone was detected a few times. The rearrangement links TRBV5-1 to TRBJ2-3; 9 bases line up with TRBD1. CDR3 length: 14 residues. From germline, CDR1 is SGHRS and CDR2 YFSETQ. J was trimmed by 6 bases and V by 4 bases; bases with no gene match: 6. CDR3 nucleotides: TGCGCCAGCAGCCCCGGACAGGGGACCGATACGCAGTATTTT. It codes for CASSPGQGTDTQYF.